The clone carrying this T cell receptor (beta chain) has a count of ten or more. Its antigen is as yet unknown. This sample is drawn from a study of T cell repertoires in cytomegalovirus infection. Overall study: Public TCR beta signature analysis indicated the presence of both CMV infection and matching HLA type.

This CDR3 comprises 19 residues. J gave up 0 bases and V 1 base, and 9 bases lay outside the gene matches. Germline lookup yields CDR1 SGHVS and CDR2 FNYEAQ. TCRdb processed the reads anew with MiXCR; each CDR3 protein has one entry. The sample has 700,000 to 950,000 distinct CDR3 sequences; less than 35% are singletons. This receptor was obtained from a human donor in good health (CMV status not recorded). Some clones in this sample may be carry-over from other donors' samples. The sample here was cultured CD8+ T cells from PBMCs, taken from culture after CMV antigen stimulation. This sequence joins TRBV7-6 and TRBJ2-7, with 13 bases identical to TRBD2. DNA of the CDR3: TGTGCCAGCAGCTTAGAAGGGGGACTAGCGGGGTTATTCTCCTACGAGCAGTACTTC. Protein product: CASSLEGGLAGLFSYEQYF. The entire variable domain, with the rest obtained from reference TRBV7-6 and TRBJ2-7, is as follows: GAGVSQSPRYKVTKRGQDVALRCDPISGHVSLYWYRQALGQGPEFLTYFNYEAQQDKSGLPNDRFSAERPEGSISTLTIQRTEQRDSAMYRCASSLEGGLAGLFSYEQYFGPGTRLTVT.